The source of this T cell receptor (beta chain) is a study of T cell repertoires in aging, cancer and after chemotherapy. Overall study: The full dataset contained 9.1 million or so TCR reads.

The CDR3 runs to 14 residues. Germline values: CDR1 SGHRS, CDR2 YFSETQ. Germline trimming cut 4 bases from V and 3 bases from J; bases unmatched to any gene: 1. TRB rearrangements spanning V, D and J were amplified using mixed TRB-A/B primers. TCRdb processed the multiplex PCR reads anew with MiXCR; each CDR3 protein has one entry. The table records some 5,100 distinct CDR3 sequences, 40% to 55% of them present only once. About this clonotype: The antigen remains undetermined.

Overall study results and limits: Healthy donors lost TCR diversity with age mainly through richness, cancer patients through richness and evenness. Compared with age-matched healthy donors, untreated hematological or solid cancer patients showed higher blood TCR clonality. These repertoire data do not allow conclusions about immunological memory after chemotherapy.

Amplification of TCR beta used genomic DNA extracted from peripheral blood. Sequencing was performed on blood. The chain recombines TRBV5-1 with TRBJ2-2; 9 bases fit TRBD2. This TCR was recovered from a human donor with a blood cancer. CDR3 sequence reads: CASSAGGDTGELFF. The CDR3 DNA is TGCGCCAGCAGCGCGGGGGGGGACACCGGGGAGCTGTTTTTT.